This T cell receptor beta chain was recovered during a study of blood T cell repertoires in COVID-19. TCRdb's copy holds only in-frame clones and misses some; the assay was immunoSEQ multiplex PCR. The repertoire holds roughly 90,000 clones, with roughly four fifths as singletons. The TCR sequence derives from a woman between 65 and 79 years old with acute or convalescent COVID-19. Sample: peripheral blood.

This CDR3 is CASLGQPNTEAFF. CDR3 bases: TGTGCCAGCCTGGGACAGCCGAACACTGAAGCTTTCTTT. This chain joins TRBV7-9 and TRBJ1-1, with 7 bases that match TRBD1. The V gene end was trimmed by 8 bases and the J gene end by 1 base; junction bases not matched to a gene: 4. The CDR3 has 13 residues. Per germline, CDR1 SEHNR and CDR2 FQNEAQ (reference sequence).